The next 5 T cell receptor beta chains were all read from a single sample in a study of blood T cell repertoires in COVID-19. TCRdb's copy holds only in-frame clones and misses some; the assay was immunoSEQ multiplex PCR. The table has about 210,000 clones, 75% to 85% seen once; the top ten hold 7.5% to 10%. The sequenced sample was PBMCs or T cells enriched from blood (not recorded which). These TCRs come from a man aged 35 to 55 who had recovered from COVID-19.

The chain uses TRBV3-1 (or the pseudogene TRBV3-2) and TRBJ2-1; TRBD2 agrees at 8 bases. CDR1 is LGHDT, CDR2 YNNKEL, per germline (reference sequence). The ends lost 4 bases at V and 7 bases at J; junction bases unmatched: 9. The CDR3 spans 15 residues. The CDR3 sequence is CASSPQTSVGNEQFF. The CDR3 nucleotides are TGTGCCAGCAGCCCTCAGACTAGCGTAGGGAATGAGCAGTTCTTC.

The J gene is TRBJ1-3, the V gene TRBV9; D unclear. This CDR3 has 13 residues. V lost 0 bases, J lost 8 bases, and 9 bases lay in between. Germline values: CDR1 SGDLS, CDR2 YYNGEE. The CDR3 sequence: CASSVEREDTIYF. The CDR3, as DNA: TGTGCCAGCAGCGTAGAAAGGGAGGACACCATATATTTT.

V and J are TRBV5-5 and TRBJ1-2; 10 positions match TRBD1. Losses at the gene ends were 4 bases for V and 8 bases for J; bases not matched to a gene: 8. The germline CDR1 and CDR2 sequences are SGHKS and YYEKEE (reference sequence). The CDR3 is made up of 14 amino acids. The CDR3 DNA sequence: TGTGCCAGCAGCCCAAAGACAGGGGGCTGGGGCTACACCTTC. Translation gives CASSPKTGGWGYTF. The variable domain in full, with the rest retrieved from reference TRBV5-5 and TRBJ1-2, is DAGVTQSPTHLIKTRGQQVTLRCSPISGHKSVSWYQQVLGQGPQFIFQYYEKEERGRGNFPDRFSARQFPNYSSELNVNALLLGDSALYLCASSPKTGGWGYTFGSGTRLTVV.

V is TRBV3-1 (or the pseudogene TRBV3-2) and J is TRBJ1-6, with D perhaps TRBD1 (6 bases). Trimming stripped 3 bases from V and 10 bases from J, with 10 bases between. The CDR3 is 13 amino acids. Germline V lookup: CDR1 LGHDT, CDR2 YNNKEL (reference sequence). The CDR3 coding sequence is TGTGCCAGCAGCCAGGAAACAGGGTCACCCCTCCACTTT. It codes for CASSQETGSPLHF.

This sequence joins TRBV10-3 and TRBJ1-2, with 7 bases matching TRBD1. V lost 3 bases to trimming and J lost 7 bases; unmatched junction nucleotides: 5. The CDR3 length is 13 residues. Germline V gene data show CDR1 as ENHRY and CDR2 as SYGVKD. CDR3: CAISDDRDIGYTF. DNA of the CDR3: TGTGCCATCAGTGATGACAGGGACATTGGCTACACCTTC.